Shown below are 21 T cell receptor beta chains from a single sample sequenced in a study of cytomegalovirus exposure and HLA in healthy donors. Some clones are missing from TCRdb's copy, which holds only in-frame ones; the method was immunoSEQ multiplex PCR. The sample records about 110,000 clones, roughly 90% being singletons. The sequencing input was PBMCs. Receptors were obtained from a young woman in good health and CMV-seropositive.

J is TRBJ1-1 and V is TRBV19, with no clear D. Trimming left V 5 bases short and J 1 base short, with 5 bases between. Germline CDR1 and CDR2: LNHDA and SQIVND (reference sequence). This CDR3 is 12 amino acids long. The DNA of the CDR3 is TGTGCCAGTAGTGAGGGGAACACTGAAGCTTTCTTT. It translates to CASSEGNTEAFF.

CDR3 sequence: CASSARGLEDTQYF. For the CDR3, the DNA is TGTGCCAGCAGCGCGCGGGGTTTGGAGGATACGCAGTATTTT. The gene calls are TRBV9 and TRBJ2-3; the D gene is possibly TRBD2 (6 bases). Germline lookup yields CDR1 SGDLS and CDR2 YYNGEE. This CDR3 spans 14 amino acids. V was pared by 3 bases and J by 6 bases, with 14 bases between.

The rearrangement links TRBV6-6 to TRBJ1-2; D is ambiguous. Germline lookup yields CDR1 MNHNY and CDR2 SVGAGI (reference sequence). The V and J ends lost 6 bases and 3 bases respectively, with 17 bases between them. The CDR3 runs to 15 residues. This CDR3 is CASSPRRSFYYGYTF. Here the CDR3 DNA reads TGTGCCAGCAGCCCCCGTCGAAGCTTCTACTATGGCTACACCTTC.

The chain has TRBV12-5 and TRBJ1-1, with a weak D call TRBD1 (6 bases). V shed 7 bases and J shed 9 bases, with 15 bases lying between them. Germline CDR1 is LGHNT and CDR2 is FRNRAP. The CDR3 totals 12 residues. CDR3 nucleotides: TGTGCTAGTGCCTATGGCTGGGGGCAAGCTTTCTTT. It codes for CASAYGWGQAFF.

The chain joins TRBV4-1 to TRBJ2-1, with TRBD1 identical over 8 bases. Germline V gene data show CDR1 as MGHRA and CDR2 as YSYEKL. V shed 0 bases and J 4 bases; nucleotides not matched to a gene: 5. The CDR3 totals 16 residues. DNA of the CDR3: TGCGCCAGCAGCCAAGAAGGGGGACAGGTATACAATGAGCAGTTCTTC. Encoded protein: CASSQEGGQVYNEQFF.

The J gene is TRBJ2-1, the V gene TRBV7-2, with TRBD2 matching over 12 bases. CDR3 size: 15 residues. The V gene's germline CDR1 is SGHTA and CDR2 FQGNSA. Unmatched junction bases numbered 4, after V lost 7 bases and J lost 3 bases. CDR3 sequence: CASTMTSGGYNEQFF. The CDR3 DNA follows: TGTGCCAGCACCATGACTAGCGGGGGCTACAATGAGCAGTTCTTC.

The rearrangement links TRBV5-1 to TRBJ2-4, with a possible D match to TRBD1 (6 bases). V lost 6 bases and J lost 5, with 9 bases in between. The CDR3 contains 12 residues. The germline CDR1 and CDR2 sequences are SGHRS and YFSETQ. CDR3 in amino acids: CASNAGENIQYF. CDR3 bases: TGCGCCAGCAATGCAGGGGAAAACATTCAGTACTTC.

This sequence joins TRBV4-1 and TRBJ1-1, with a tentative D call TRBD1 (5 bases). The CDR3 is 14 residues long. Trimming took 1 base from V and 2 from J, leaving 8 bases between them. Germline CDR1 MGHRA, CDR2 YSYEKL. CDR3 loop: CASSQATGNTEAFF. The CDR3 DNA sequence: TGCGCCAGCAGCCAAGCAACAGGTAACACTGAAGCTTTCTTT.

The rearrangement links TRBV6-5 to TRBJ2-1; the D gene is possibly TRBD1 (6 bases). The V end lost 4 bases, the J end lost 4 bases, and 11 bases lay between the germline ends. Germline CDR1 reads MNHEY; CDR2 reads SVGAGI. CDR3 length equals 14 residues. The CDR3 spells CASSSGQFYNEQFF. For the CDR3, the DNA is TGTGCCAGCAGTTCTGGACAGTTTTACAATGAGCAGTTCTTC.

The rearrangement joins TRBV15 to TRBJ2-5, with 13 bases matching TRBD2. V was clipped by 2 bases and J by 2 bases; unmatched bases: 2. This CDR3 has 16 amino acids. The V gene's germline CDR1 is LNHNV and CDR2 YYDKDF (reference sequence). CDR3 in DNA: TGTGCCACCAGCAGAACGGGACTAGCGGGGCAAGAGACCCAGTACTTC. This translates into CATSRTGLAGQETQYF.

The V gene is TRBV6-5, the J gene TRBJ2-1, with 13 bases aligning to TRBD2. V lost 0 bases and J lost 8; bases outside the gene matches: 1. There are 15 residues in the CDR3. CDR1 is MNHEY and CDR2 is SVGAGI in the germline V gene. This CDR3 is CASSYSLAGGHEQFF. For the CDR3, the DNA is TGTGCCAGCAGTTACTCACTAGCGGGGGGGCATGAGCAGTTCTTC.

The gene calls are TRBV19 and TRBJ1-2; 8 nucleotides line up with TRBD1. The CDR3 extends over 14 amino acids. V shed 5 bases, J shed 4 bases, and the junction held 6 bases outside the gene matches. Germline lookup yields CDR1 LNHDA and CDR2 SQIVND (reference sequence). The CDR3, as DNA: TGTGCCAGTAGTGTTCCGGGACAGGCCTATGGCTACACCTTC. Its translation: CASSVPGQAYGYTF.

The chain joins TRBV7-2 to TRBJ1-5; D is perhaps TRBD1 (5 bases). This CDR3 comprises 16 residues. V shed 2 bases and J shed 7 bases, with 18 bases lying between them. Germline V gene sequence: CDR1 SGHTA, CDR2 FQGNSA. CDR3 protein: CASSLLGVGARQPQHF. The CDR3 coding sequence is TGTGCCAGCAGCTTATTGGGTGTAGGGGCACGGCAGCCCCAGCATTTT. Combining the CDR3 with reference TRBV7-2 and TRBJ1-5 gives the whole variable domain GAGVSQSPSNKVTEKGKDVELRCDPISGHTALYWYRQSLGQGLEFLIYFQGNSAPDKSGLPSDRFSAERTGGSVSTLTIQRTQQEDSAVYLCASSLLGVGARQPQHFGDGTRLSIL.

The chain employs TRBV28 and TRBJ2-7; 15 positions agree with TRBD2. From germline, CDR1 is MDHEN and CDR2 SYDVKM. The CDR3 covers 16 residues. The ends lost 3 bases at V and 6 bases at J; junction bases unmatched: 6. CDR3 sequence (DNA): TGTGCCAGCAGTTTGGGGACTAGCGGGGGGCCCTCCGAGCAGTACTTC. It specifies CASSLGTSGGPSEQYF.

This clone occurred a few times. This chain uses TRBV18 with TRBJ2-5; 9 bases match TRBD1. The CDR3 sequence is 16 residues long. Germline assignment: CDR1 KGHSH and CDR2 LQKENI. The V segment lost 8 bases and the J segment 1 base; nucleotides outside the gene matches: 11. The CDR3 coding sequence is TGTGCCAGCGCCCCCAGATCGGGACAGGGCCAAGAGACCCAGTACTTC. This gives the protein CASAPRSGQGQETQYF. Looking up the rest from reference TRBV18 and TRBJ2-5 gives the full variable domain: NAGVMQNPRHLVRRRGQEARLRCSPMKGHSHVYWYRQLPEEGLKFMVYLQKENIIDESGMPKERFSAEFPKEGPSILRIQQVVRGDSAAYFCASAPRSGQGQETQYFGPGTRLLVL.

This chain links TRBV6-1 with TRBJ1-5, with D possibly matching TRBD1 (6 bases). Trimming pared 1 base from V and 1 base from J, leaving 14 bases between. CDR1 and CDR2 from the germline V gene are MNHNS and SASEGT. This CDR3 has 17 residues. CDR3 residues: CASSEEWAGASNQPQHF. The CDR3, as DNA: TGTGCCAGCAGTGAAGAGTGGGCGGGGGCCAGCAATCAGCCCCAGCATTTT.

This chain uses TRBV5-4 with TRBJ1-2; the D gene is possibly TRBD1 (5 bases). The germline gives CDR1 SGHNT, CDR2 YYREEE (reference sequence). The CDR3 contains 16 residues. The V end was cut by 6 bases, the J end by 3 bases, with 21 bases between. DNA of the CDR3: TGTGCCAGCACCGTTGACAGTCTGTCCGTCGACTATGGCTACACCTTC. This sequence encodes CASTVDSLSVDYGYTF.

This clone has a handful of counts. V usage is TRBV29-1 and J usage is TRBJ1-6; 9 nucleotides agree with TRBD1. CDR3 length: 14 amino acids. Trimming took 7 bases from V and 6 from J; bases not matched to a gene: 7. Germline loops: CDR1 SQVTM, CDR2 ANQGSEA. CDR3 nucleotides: TGCAGCGCCCGACAGGGGGATCCTAATTCACCCCTCCACTTT. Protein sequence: CSARQGDPNSPLHF.

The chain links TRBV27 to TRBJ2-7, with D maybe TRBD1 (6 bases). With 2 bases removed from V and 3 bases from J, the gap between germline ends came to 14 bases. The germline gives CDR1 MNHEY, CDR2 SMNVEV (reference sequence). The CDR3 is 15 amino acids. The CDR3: CASSLRIGRGYEQYF. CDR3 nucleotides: TGTGCCAGCAGTTTAAGGATAGGCAGGGGCTACGAGCAGTACTTC.

The CDR3 spells CATSREGRATEAFF. CDR3 sequence (DNA): TGTGCCACCAGCAGAGAAGGCAGGGCCACTGAAGCTTTCTTT. This chain links TRBV15 with TRBJ1-1; perhaps TRBD1 as D (5 bases). Germline-derived CDR1 and CDR2 are LNHNV and YYDKDF (reference sequence). This CDR3 is 14 amino acids long. V gave up 0 bases and J gave up 4 bases, with 9 bases separating them. Variable domain in full (rest from reference TRBV15 and TRBJ1-1): DAMVIQNPRYQVTQFGKPVTLSCSQTLNHNVMYWYQQKSSQAPKLLFHYYDKDFNNEADTPDNFQSRRPNTSFCFLDIRSPGLGDTAMYLCATSREGRATEAFFGQGTRLTVV.

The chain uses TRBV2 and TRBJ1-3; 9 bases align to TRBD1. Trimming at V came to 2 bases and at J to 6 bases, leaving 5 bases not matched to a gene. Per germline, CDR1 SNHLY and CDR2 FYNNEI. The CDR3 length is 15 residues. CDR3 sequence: CASSESRDRANTIYF. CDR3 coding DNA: TGTGCCAGCAGTGAATCCCGGGACAGGGCAAACACCATATATTTT.